This TCR beta chain was sequenced in a study of read filtering for tumor transcriptome and immune sequencing. Overall study: Revised staging placed fewer than ten patients in R-ISS I, roughly 17 in II, more than 5 in III. Transcriptome libraries were built from DNase-treated RNA. Per sample, TCR-region reads ranged about 4.05 to 10.27 million by IR-seq, 85 to 1273 by RNA-seq.

From around 440 ng of RNA, a library with molecular barcoded alpha/delta and beta/gamma adaptors was made. One entry per CDR3 protein, called by TCRdb with MiXCR from the reads. The table includes about 47,000 distinct CDR3 sequences, roughly 12% detected once. V shed 8 bases and J shed 1 base, with 8 bases lying between them. This CDR3 is 12 amino acids long. Germline lookup yields CDR1 MNHEY and CDR2 SVGAGI. This clonotype was counted ten times or more. This clonotype was obtained from a donor aged 40 or over with multiple myeloma. The gene calls are TRBV6-5 and TRBJ2-5, with a possible D match to TRBD2 (6 bases). Material for sequencing was a population of CD138-negative cells sorted from bone marrow. This CDR3 is CASRDSQETQYF. The CDR3 DNA sequence: TGTGCCAGCCGGGACTCCCAAGAGACCCAGTACTTC.